This TCR beta chain was sequenced during a study of cytomegalovirus exposure and HLA in healthy donors (dated 2017 in TCRdb). About the investigation overall: In an earlier analysis of 450 to 750 of the donors, approximately 260 Gb of sequence data and approximately 100 million unique TCR beta sequences from 150 million to 200 million T cells were reported. An early release that covered roughly 600 HLA-typed donors contained around 330 gigabases of sequencing data and 80 million or so unique TCR sequences. Of the roughly 400 genotyped donors, 81% fell in the genetic ancestry cluster associated with self-reported Caucasian donors. The study was designed to test whether signatures of past pathogen exposure could be identified by cataloging public T cell receptors. The T cell repertoires of several hundred subjects were profiled by immunosequencing and related to cytomegalovirus serostatus. In addition to the first cohort of around 670 subjects, a separate validation cohort of some 120 different subjects was used. To predict cytomegalovirus infection status, the study brought together high-throughput TCR immunosequencing, statistical association of individual TCRs with disease status, and machine learning. In a later analysis, previously published TCR beta repertoires from more than 500 donors were re-analyzed and high-resolution HLA genotyping was added so that TCR occurrence patterns could be studied. The later analysis used no new phenotypic data to find candidate immune exposures, relying instead on TCR beta sequences and their occurrence across donors. An earlier analysis of approximately 640 of the donors applied high-throughput TCR beta sequencing to assess whether each TCR beta V gene segment acted as functional or pseudogenic. Donor age, sex, ethnicity and CMV serostatus were collected together with the repertoire data. A later genetic analysis used genome-wide SNP genotypes for about 65% of the roughly 700 donors, treating that subset as a discovery cohort. All discovery cohort repertoires had been generated on a single sequencing platform. HLA typing covered class I and class II loci at four-digit resolution. Typing coverage differed by locus: A, B, C, DRB1 and DQB1 were typed in roughly 629-630 donors, DQA1 in 522, DPA1 in approximately 610, and DPB1 in around 440. Roughly 5 DR-DQ haplotypes were handled as single units for association and clustering, since linkage in the cohort was strong. Among around 400 genotyped donors of the cohort, an average of approximately 240,000 unique TCR beta nucleotide sequences was sequenced per donor, of which about 18% were non-productive. Points the paper makes about the study in general: According to a later analysis, most CMV-associated TCR beta chains appeared to be HLA-restricted, and the HLA associations seemed to be driven largely by CMV exposure. Linkage disequilibrium might explain the correlated functional status among segregating V segments, but an unknown experimental factor could not be excluded. Because HLA typing was missing for some donors at each locus, association tests included only the typed subset. Because counts were too low, around 18 rarely observed V segments, including chromosome 9 orphons, were left out of the earlier analysis of 500 to 750 of the donors. In a later analysis, HLA-associated TCR beta chains showed more clonal expansion and lower generation probabilities than non-associated chains that were equally common. At a false discovery rate of 0.05, a later analysis linked 15,000 to 20,000 TCR beta sequences to specific HLA alleles. A later genetic analysis reported fewer N-insertions in productive TCRs among donors in an Asian-associated ancestry cluster than the roughly 620-donor mean. The only immune exposure information available for the cohort was CMV serostatus. Across donors, most TCR sequences were observed very rarely, whereas some public TCRs were present in many individuals. Three of the identified cytomegalovirus-associated TCR beta chains were confirmed in vitro to be specific for cytomegalovirus antigens. The cohort was sequenced for TCR beta chains only, and without alpha or paired-chain data the features that could be detected were limited. The sequencing pipeline was judged likely to have produced a cluster of highly shared sequence variants as a technical artifact. A later analysis found that TCR association rates varied across HLA loci, with DRB1 alleles showing the most associated TCRs and HLA-C alleles the fewest. The authors suggested that the approach could potentially be generalized to other disease states and immunological phenotypes. A further reported finding was that TCR beta sequences accurately predicted the HLA-A and HLA-B alleles for most subjects in the first cohort. In an earlier analysis of about 600 of the donors, most TCR beta V segments appeared in productive rearrangements about 90% or about 30% of the time, broadly matching IMGT annotations. The 87-base-pair reads could not distinguish some IMGT-functional V segments, including TRBV6-2 and TRBV6-3, so those segments were excluded. In both the original and validation cohorts, the classifier was reported to diagnose cytomegalovirus status with high specificity and sensitivity. Assigning TCR associations to individual alleles was difficult when HLA alleles, especially DR and DQ, strongly co-occurred. In the study, some 160 TCR beta chains were listed as associated with cytomegalovirus. A later analysis reported that several top co-occurrence clusters appeared linked to parvovirus B19, influenza, CMV and Epstein-Barr virus. Presence/absence analyses assumed roughly uniform sequencing depth across donors, an assumption that may not hold. In a later genetic analysis, a missense DCLRE1C variant was associated with V-gene and J-gene trimming of TCR beta chains, and the association was replicated in an independent cohort.

Note on this clone: Its cognate antigen has yet to be identified. It has no much larger one-base neighbor in the sample; base qualities were not kept.

The cohort was made up of 500 to 800 healthy bone marrow donors. Cohort members were all nominally healthy when sampled, although unrecorded immune exposures were likely present. The donor tested CMV seronegative, placing the donor among the approximately 360 seronegative members of the cohort. A peripheral blood sample was collected from each donor, and TCR beta sequencing was performed on peripheral blood mononuclear cells. The Qiagen DNeasy Blood Extraction Kit was used to extract genomic DNA from the blood cell samples. Library creation used the immunoSEQ multiplex PCR assay. A mixture of 60 forward primers for TCR Vbeta segments and 13 reverse primers for TCR Jbeta segments was used in the multiplex PCR. The CDR3 region of rearranged TCR beta genes was amplified from genomic DNA by a multiplex PCR assay. The amplified TCR beta libraries were sequenced on the Illumina HiSeq System as 87-base-pair reads. The study's processing was this. In a later analysis, 80 million or so unique TCR beta chains were counted across the approximately 640 repertoires, and approximately 11 million of these chains were shared by at least two donors. A nearest-neighbor algorithm error-corrected the raw reads and collapsed the reads into unique sequences, merging closely related sequences to remove PCR and sequencing errors. V, D and J gene segments were assigned by aligning CDR3 sequences to IMGT reference sequences. For a sequence to be retained, a match of at least six nucleotides to both a V gene segment and a J gene segment was required. A rearrangement was called productive if the CDR3 had no stop codons and remained in frame with V and J, and every other rearrangement was called non-productive. CDR3 was defined by IMGT convention, running from the second conserved V-encoded cysteine to the conserved J-encoded phenylalanine. The earlier analysis of about 610 of the donors excluded sequences that lacked an unambiguous match to a single V gene segment. In an earlier analysis of several hundred of the donors, V segments were called functional above 56.7% productive rearrangements and were called segregating when the between-donor standard deviation exceeded 5%. A statistical classification framework was built to diagnose cytomegalovirus status from the catalog of TCR beta chain sequences. In a later analysis, V and J genes were assigned by comparing TCR nucleotide sequences against IMGT/GENE-DB human TR gene sequences. In a later analysis, CDR3 sequences and most-parsimonious VDJ recombination scenarios were assigned using the TCRdist pipeline. A later analysis defined each TCR beta chain by its CDR3 amino acid sequence plus V-gene family, and excluded reads lacking a unique V-gene family. A later analysis removed 592 highly shared, low-generation-probability nucleotide sequences to deal with suspected cross-contamination and a sequencing artifact. A later analysis calculated a clonal expansion index for each public chain from normalized within-repertoire ranks of inferred template counts. A later analysis computed generation probabilities with a VDJ recombination model fitted to out-of-frame rearrangements, and checked the results against IGoR. In a later analysis, TCR-TCR, TCR-HLA and TCR-CMV co-occurrence was scored with hypergeometric tests, and a repertoire-size bias correction was applied to TCR pairs. To estimate false discovery rates, a later analysis permuted the HLA or CMV assignments 20 times. In a later analysis, co-occurring TCRs were grouped with DBSCAN, and TCRdist sequence similarity was added when clustering was performed within HLA-allele-positive subsets. Repertoires with fewer than 30,000 or more than 120,000 public chains were left out of co-occurrence clustering, as were four to six repertoires with anomalous nucleotide sharing. The table comes from immuneACCESS by way of TCRdb, which keeps in-frame sequences with V and J called. Part of the clones is missing from these tables; in studies checked, under half for an unresolved V gene and the rest for unknown reasons. That table furnishes V, J and clone size, whereas the DNA furnished D and trimming. Recorded for this sample are around 200,000 clones; around three quarters of them occurred a single time. The ten largest clones represent about 2% of the sample.

The CDR3 runs 19 residues from the cysteine to the phenylalanine. Only the CDR3 DNA stays, 57 bases, in frame from base 1. Compared with germline, V lacks 5 bases and J lacks 5 bases; bases without a gene match: 17. The germline V gene provides CDR1 SGHTA and CDR2 FQGNSA. This sequence uses TRBV7-2 and TRBJ2-1; TRBD2 matches 11 bases in the middle. The source material was PBMCs. This receptor was taken from a woman aged 50 to 60 in good health and CMV-seronegative. The CDR3 sequence is CASSPWGRMGTSGNNEQFF. The nucleotide sequence reads TGTGCCAGCAGCCCGTGGGGACGGATGGGGACTAGCGGTAACAATGAGCAGTTCTTC.